This T cell receptor beta chain was profiled in a study of blood T cell repertoires in COVID-19. In the study overall: The United States, Italy and Spain provided the acute and convalescent COVID-19 samples. PBMCs, B-cell-depleted T cells, or T cells provided the cDNA or gDNA that made up the material.

In the authors' methods: It was from reference gene primer amplification that nucleated cell counts were estimated. Clones were read by immunoSEQ multiplex PCR, and TCRdb kept only the in-frame ones, dropping some. D and trimming were read from the DNA, whereas the V and J calls and clone size are those reported in that table. The sample contains some 150,000 clones, about four fifths of which appear only once. V was cut by 6 bases and J by 2 bases, with 14 bases left in between. Germline loops: CDR1 MNHEY, CDR2 SVGAGI. The CDR3 extends over 15 amino acids. The sequence was obtained from a woman aged 80 or over with acute or convalescent COVID-19. The sequenced sample was peripheral blood. The chain couples TRBV6-5 to TRBJ1-5; D is undetermined. In DNA form, the CDR3 reads TGTGCCAGCAGGCCACCTGGAGACGGCAATCAGCCCCAGCATTTT. It yields the protein CASRPPGDGNQPQHF.